A selection of T cell receptor beta chains follows, all from one sample in a study of shared clonotypes between healthy human individuals. Clones were sequenced by immunoSEQ multiplex PCR, and TCRdb holds only the in-frame ones, with some missing. This table holds approximately 2,300,000 clones, 85% to 95% found once. Sequenced sample: naive CD4+ T cells from PBMCs. Receptors were obtained from a man in his late teens or twenties in good health. Some clones in this sample may be carry-over from other donors' samples. CDR3s include the opening cysteine and the closing phenylalanine or tryptophan. Fields, in order: CDR3 DNA, CDR3 protein, CDR3 length, V gene, D gene, J gene, clone size. D genes are given only for firm matches. A row's size may be missing; if present it is once, few, many or a size class.

DNA: TGTGCCAGCAGTGACGGGGGCGGAGAGACCCAGTACTTC
CDR3: CASSDGGGETQYF
length: 13
V: TRBV2
D: .
J: TRBJ2-5
size: .

DNA: TGTGCCAGCAGCTTGGCCAAGGGCGCAGATACGCAGTATTTT
CDR3: CASSLAKGADTQYF
length: 14
V: TRBV5-4
D: .
J: TRBJ2-3
size: .

DNA: TGTGCCAGCAGTCTACCGGAAAACTATGGCTACACCTTC
CDR3: CASSLPENYGYTF
length: 13
V: TRBV28
D: .
J: TRBJ1-2
size: .

DNA: TGTGCCAGCAGCTTGGGAGGGGTGCAAGAGACCCAGTACTTC
CDR3: CASSLGGVQETQYF
length: 14
V: TRBV5-4
D: .
J: TRBJ2-5
size: .

DNA: TGTGCCAGCAGCTTTTCACAGGGGGACGGTCAGCCCCAGCATTTT
CDR3: CASSFSQGDGQPQHF
length: 15
V: TRBV5-6
D: TRBD1
J: TRBJ1-5
size: .

DNA: TGTGCCAGCAGTCCCCCAAATTCACCCCTCCACTTT
CDR3: CASSPPNSPLHF
length: 12
V: TRBV27
D: .
J: TRBJ1-6
size: .

DNA: TGTGCCAGCATTTTTCCCCCGGGGACTGAAGCTTTCTTT
CDR3: CASIFPPGTEAFF
length: 13
V: TRBV6-1
D: .
J: TRBJ1-1
size: .

DNA: TGTGCCAGTAGTAAGATCAGGGACCACGAGCAGTACTTC
CDR3: CASSKIRDHEQYF
length: 13
V: TRBV19
D: .
J: TRBJ2-7
size: once

DNA: TGCGCCAGCAGCTTAGGAGCGGGGTACAATGAGCAGTTCTTC
CDR3: CASSLGAGYNEQFF
length: 14
V: TRBV5-1
D: TRBD2
J: TRBJ2-1
size: .

DNA: TGTGCCAGCAGCGGACGGAATAGCAATCAGCCCCAGCATTTT
CDR3: CASSGRNSNQPQHF
length: 14
V: TRBV6-1
D: .
J: TRBJ1-5
size: .

DNA: TGTGCCAGTAGTGACCTAGCGGGAGGGAGCTCCTACAATGAGCAGTTCTTC
CDR3: CASSDLAGGSSYNEQFF
length: 17
V: TRBV19
D: TRBD2
J: TRBJ2-1
size: once

DNA: TGTGCCAGCAGCGTAGGGGCAGGGCGGTTCGAAAAACTGTTTTTT
CDR3: CASSVGAGRFEKLFF
length: 15
V: TRBV9
D: .
J: TRBJ1-4
size: once

DNA: TGTGCCAGCAGTGACCAGGGGGCTATACAGACCCAGTACTTC
CDR3: CASSDQGAIQTQYF
length: 14
V: TRBV2
D: TRBD1
J: TRBJ2-5
size: .

DNA: TGTGCCAGCAGCCTCAACGCACCAGGGGAGGAAAAACTGTTTTTT
CDR3: CASSLNAPGEEKLFF
length: 15
V: TRBV4-2
D: .
J: TRBJ1-4
size: .

DNA: TGTGCCAGCAGCTTAGGTTCCTTACCTGGCGCTAATGAAAAACTGTTTTTT
CDR3: CASSLGSLPGANEKLFF
length: 17
V: TRBV7-9
D: .
J: TRBJ1-4
size: .

DNA: TGCGCCAGCAGCTTGGGGGGTCAGAGCTTGAACACCGGGGAGCTGTTTTTT
CDR3: CASSLGGQSLNTGELFF
length: 17
V: TRBV5-1
D: .
J: TRBJ2-2
size: .

DNA: TGCAGCGTTGCAGAACAGGGGTACGAGCAGTACTTC
CDR3: CSVAEQGYEQYF
length: 12
V: TRBV29-1
D: TRBD1
J: TRBJ2-7
size: .

DNA: TGTGCCAGCAGCAGGGGGCAGCCCCAGCATTTT
CDR3: CASSRGQPQHF
length: 11
V: TRBV2
D: TRBD1
J: TRBJ1-5
size: .

DNA: TGTGCCAGTAGTAGCCCTGCCCCCCAGCCCCAGCATTTT
CDR3: CASSSPAPQPQHF
length: 13
V: TRBV19
D: .
J: TRBJ1-5
size: .

DNA: TGTGCCAGCAGCTCCGGGACAGGGGGCAATCAGCCCCAGCATTTT
CDR3: CASSSGTGGNQPQHF
length: 15
V: TRBV6-6
D: TRBD1
J: TRBJ1-5
size: .

DNA: TGTGCCAGCAGTTCCAGACGGGAGGCCTACGAGCAGTACTTC
CDR3: CASSSRREAYEQYF
length: 14
V: TRBV6-5
D: TRBD2
J: TRBJ2-7
size: .

DNA: TGCGCCAGCAGCTTACGGACTAGCGGGGATGAGCAGTTCTTC
CDR3: CASSLRTSGDEQFF
length: 14
V: TRBV5-1
D: TRBD2
J: TRBJ2-1
size: .

DNA: TGCGCCAGCAGCTTTCGCACGCAGCCCTACGAGCAGTACTTC
CDR3: CASSFRTQPYEQYF
length: 14
V: TRBV5-1
D: .
J: TRBJ2-7
size: .

DNA: TGTGCCAGCAGTTTATTAGGTCGCAGGGCTGGCACTGAAGCTTTCTTT
CDR3: CASSLLGRRAGTEAFF
length: 16
V: TRBV27
D: .
J: TRBJ1-1
size: .

DNA: TGTGCCAGCAGCTTACGTGGGATGACTGAAGCTTTCTTT
CDR3: CASSLRGMTEAFF
length: 13
V: TRBV7-2
D: .
J: TRBJ1-1
size: .

DNA: TGCGCCAGCAGTTCGGGTCAGTCGCTAAACGAGCAGTACTTC
CDR3: CASSSGQSLNEQYF
length: 14
V: TRBV5-1
D: .
J: TRBJ2-7
size: .

DNA: TGTGCCAGCAGTTACGGGACTAGCGGGAGAGATGAGCAGTTCTTC
CDR3: CASSYGTSGRDEQFF
length: 15
V: TRBV6-5
D: TRBD2
J: TRBJ2-1
size: once

DNA: TGTGCCAGCGGTATGCGGGGCGGGGTAGGAGAGAGTGAGCAGTTCTTC
CDR3: CASGMRGGVGESEQFF
length: 16
V: TRBV7-3
D: .
J: TRBJ2-1
size: .

DNA: TGTGCCAGCAGCTTAGAGGGGGGTTCCTCCTACGAGCAGTACTTC
CDR3: CASSLEGGSSYEQYF
length: 15
V: TRBV11-2
D: .
J: TRBJ2-7
size: .

DNA: TGTGCCAGCAGCTTAGAACAGGGGGCATCCAATGAGCAGTTCTTC
CDR3: CASSLEQGASNEQFF
length: 15
V: TRBV11-3
D: TRBD1
J: TRBJ2-1
size: .

DNA: TGTGCCTGGAGTCGGCAGGGCGTCTACAATGAGCAGTTCTTC
CDR3: CAWSRQGVYNEQFF
length: 14
V: TRBV30
D: .
J: TRBJ2-1
size: .

DNA: TGCGCCAGCAGCCAAGCCCCTAGCGTAGAGACCCAGTACTTC
CDR3: CASSQAPSVETQYF
length: 14
V: TRBV4-1
D: .
J: TRBJ2-5
size: once

DNA: TGTGCCAGCAGTCCTGGGACTAGCGGGGCCGGGGAGCTGTTTTTT
CDR3: CASSPGTSGAGELFF
length: 15
V: TRBV28
D: TRBD2
J: TRBJ2-2
size: .

DNA: TGCAGCGTTAAAGGGGTCCCCAACACTGAAGCTTTCTTT
CDR3: CSVKGVPNTEAFF
length: 13
V: TRBV29-1
D: .
J: TRBJ1-1
size: few

DNA: TGTGCCAGCAGTTTAGGATCTACGGCCGGTCCGTTCTTC
CDR3: CASSLGSTAGPFF
length: 13
V: TRBV28
D: .
J: TRBJ2-1
size: .

DNA: TGCGCCAGCAGCTTCGCCACTAAAGCCGGGGAGCTGTTTTTT
CDR3: CASSFATKAGELFF
length: 14
V: TRBV5-1
D: .
J: TRBJ2-2
size: .

DNA: TGTGCCAGCAGTGATTATCCGGGACAGGAGAGGCAGTACTTC
CDR3: CASSDYPGQERQYF
length: 14
V: TRBV6-1
D: TRBD1
J: TRBJ2-7
size: .

DNA: TGTGCCAGCAGATCTCCCAGTTTATCCTACGAGCAGTACTTC
CDR3: CASRSPSLSYEQYF
length: 14
V: TRBV28
D: .
J: TRBJ2-7
size: .

DNA: TGCGCCAGCAGTGGACTTACAGGGAGGGAGCCAACTAATGAAAAACTGTTTTTT
CDR3: CASSGLTGREPTNEKLFF
length: 18
V: TRBV10-2
D: .
J: TRBJ1-4
size: once

DNA: TGTGCCAGCAGCGTCTCCACCGGGACAGGGGGAGAGACCCAGTACTTC
CDR3: CASSVSTGTGGETQYF
length: 16
V: TRBV7-2
D: TRBD1
J: TRBJ2-5
size: .